A single sample gave rise to the 6 T cell receptor beta chains below, sequenced in a study of blood T cell repertoires in COVID-19. Profiled with immunoSEQ multiplex PCR; TCRdb holds only in-frame clones, not every one. The sample includes about 100,000 clones, roughly 84% of them seen just once. Material for sequencing was peripheral blood. These receptors originate from a woman aged 55-75 years with acute or convalescent COVID-19.

The gene calls are TRBV28 and TRBJ1-5; TRBD1 aligns across 7 bases. Germline lookup yields CDR1 MDHEN and CDR2 SYDVKM. After removal of 2 bases from V and 5 bases from J, the junction contained 3 bases not matched to a gene. The CDR3 is 14 amino acids. Here the CDR3 reads CASSLRQGHQPQHF. The CDR3 region has the DNA TGTGCCAGCAGTTTACGACAGGGCCATCAGCCCCAGCATTTT. Based on the CDR3 plus reference TRBV28 and TRBJ1-5, the full variable domain is DVKVTQSSRYLVKRTGEKVFLECVQDMDHENMFWYRQDPGLGLRLIYFSYDVKMKEKGDIPEGYSVSREKKERFSLILESASTNQTSMYLCASSLRQGHQPQHFGDGTRLSIL.

This chain joins TRBV6-5 and TRBJ1-6, with TRBD1 identical over 8 bases. The germline V gene encodes CDR1 MNHEY and CDR2 SVGAGI. The V segment lost 6 bases and the J segment 10 bases; nucleotides outside the gene matches: 5. The CDR3 has 13 amino acids. The CDR3 region has the DNA TGTGCCAGCAGCTACGGACAGGGATCACCCCTCCACTTT. It encodes CASSYGQGSPLHF.

This chain connects TRBV15 to TRBJ1-5, with a possible D match to TRBD1 (5 bases). CDR3 length: 15 residues. In germline, CDR1 is LNHNV, CDR2 YYDKDF (reference sequence). The V end was cut by 0 bases, the J end by 7 bases, with 13 bases between. The DNA for the CDR3 is TGTGCCACCAGCAGAGATCCCGGGGGAGGGCAGCCCCAGCATTTT. It specifies CATSRDPGGGQPQHF.

J is TRBJ2-1 and V is TRBV5-1; 10 bases fit TRBD2. The V gene end was trimmed by 3 bases and the J gene end by 2 bases; junction bases not matched to a gene: 5. The CDR3 totals 16 residues. Germline V lookup: CDR1 SGHRS, CDR2 YFSETQ. The CDR3 sequence is CASSSKSGGAYNEQFF. In DNA form, the CDR3 reads TGCGCCAGCAGCTCCAAAAGCGGGGGGGCCTACAATGAGCAGTTCTTC.

The V and J genes are TRBV27 and TRBJ2-7; TRBD1 matches at 10 bases. Germline V gene data show CDR1 as MNHEY and CDR2 as SMNVEV (reference sequence). V dropped 5 bases and J dropped 3; count of bases not matched to a gene: 4. The CDR3 sequence is 14 residues long. The CDR3, as DNA: TGTGCCAGCAGTCCCCGGGACAGGGGCTACGAGCAGTACTTC. Protein: CASSPRDRGYEQYF.

V gene TRBV7-2 combines with J gene TRBJ2-3, with D perhaps matching TRBD1 (5 bases). The CDR3 has 15 residues. CDR1 is SGHTA and CDR2 is FQGNSA in the germline V gene. Trimming left V 1 base short and J 2 bases short, with 10 bases between. The DNA of the CDR3 is TGTGCCAGCAGCTTAGGGGGCATATTCACAGATACGCAGTATTTT. As protein: CASSLGGIFTDTQYF.